This TCR beta chain was profiled in a study of identical twins. V was pared by 6 bases and J by 4 bases, with 12 bases between. The V gene's germline CDR1 is MNHEY and CDR2 SMNVEV (reference sequence). The CDR3 is 14 residues long. A few counts support this clonotype. TCRdb ran MiXCR on the 5' RACE reads and lists one entry per CDR3 protein. Of 690,000 or so distinct CDR3 sequences in the sample, more than 6.5% were seen once. The sample also formed part of further work on yellow fever vaccine responses in identical twins.

Sequenced sample: PBMCs. This TCR derives from a woman aged 18 to 35 in good health. V and J are TRBV27 and TRBJ2-2; D perhaps matches TRBD1 (5 bases). The CDR3 spells CASSKGPATGELFF. CDR3 DNA sequence: TGTGCCAGCAGCAAGGGGCCAGCCACCGGGGAGCTGTTTTTT.